This entry lists 27 T cell receptor beta chains sequenced from one sample in a study of T-cell memory formation after mild COVID-19. TCRdb processed the 5' RACE reads anew with MiXCR; each CDR3 protein has one entry. The table includes about 350,000 distinct CDR3 sequences, around 13% detected once. Sample: PBMCs or a T cell subset sorted from them (not recorded which). The receptors come from a man aged 18 to 35 who had mild COVID-19 (a few samples of this study predate the infection). Cell type and time point are not known.

The CDR3 here is CSVEDRGQGKTQYF. The CDR3 DNA sequence: TGCAGCGTTGAAGACCGGGGACAGGGCAAGACCCAGTACTTC. The V gene is TRBV29-1, the J gene TRBJ2-5; 9 bases agree with TRBD1. The CDR3 runs 14 residues. Germline assignment: CDR1 SQVTM and CDR2 ANQGSEA. Trimming took 0 bases from V and 6 from J; bases not matched to a gene: 5.

CDR3 in amino acids: CSVVPLRQGNTIYF. CDR3 bases: TGCAGCGTTGTGCCCCTGAGACAGGGAAACACCATATATTTT. The rearrangement links TRBV29-1 to TRBJ1-3, with D maybe TRBD1 (5 bases). Germline-derived CDR1 and CDR2 are SQVTM and ANQGSEA. The CDR3 has 14 amino acids. The V and J ends lost 4 bases and 4 bases respectively, with 14 bases between them.

V gene TRBV4-3 combines with J gene TRBJ2-4; D unclear. The CDR3 length is 13 residues. CDR1 and CDR2 from the germline V gene are LGHNA and YSLEER. Trimming took 4 bases from V and 5 from J, leaving 9 bases between them. The DNA for the CDR3 is TGCGCCAGCAGCCGGACGCTACAAAACATTCAGTACTTC. Translated: CASSRTLQNIQYF.

This clonotype was counted only a few times. The V call is TRBV7-2, the J call TRBJ2-1; 9 nucleotides line up with TRBD1. CDR3 length equals 15 residues. V lost 8 bases, J lost 5 bases, and 10 bases stayed unmatched. Germline assignment: CDR1 SGHTA and CDR2 FQGNSA. The CDR3 sequence is CASDRGTRSDNEQFF. As DNA, the CDR3 is TGTGCCAGCGACAGGGGGACGAGGTCTGACAATGAGCAGTTCTTC.

The chain recombines TRBV3-1 with TRBJ2-5; 8 bases fit TRBD1. J was trimmed by 5 bases and V by 4 bases; bases with no gene match: 6. CDR1 is LGHDT, CDR2 YNNKEL, per germline (reference sequence). The CDR3 contains 14 residues. The DNA of the CDR3 is TGTGCCAGCAGCCTGACAGGGGTGGAGGAGACCCAGTACTTC. Its translation is CASSLTGVEETQYF.

This clonotype was observed a few times. The chain uses TRBV9 and TRBJ2-1, with TRBD2 matching 10 bases. The CDR3 runs to 15 residues. V trimming: 2 bases; J trimming: 12 bases; junction bases outside the gene matches: 11. CDR1 is SGDLS, CDR2 YYNGEE, per germline. CDR3 DNA sequence: TGTGCCAGCAGCGTTTGGGTTAGCGGGGGGTCGAGGCAGTTCTTC. Translation: CASSVWVSGGSRQFF. Full variable domain (outside the CDR3, taken from reference TRBV9 and TRBJ2-1): DSGVTQTPKHLITATGQRVTLRCSPRSGDLSVYWYQQSLDQGLQFLIQYYNGEERAKGNILERFSAQQFPDLHSELNLSSLELGDSALYFCASSVWVSGGSRQFFGPGTRLTVL.

This clonotype showed up just a few times. V gene TRBV7-9 combines with J gene TRBJ2-7, with D hard to call. The V gene's germline CDR1 is SEHNR and CDR2 FQNEAQ (reference sequence). CDR3 length: 13 amino acids. Trimming removed 4 bases at V and 0 bases at J, with 7 bases between. The chain's CDR3 is CASSSPGSYEQYV. CDR3 sequence (DNA): TGTGCCAGCAGCTCTCCCGGCTCCTACGAGCAGTACGTC.

The chain links TRBV5-4 to TRBJ2-5; possible D gene TRBD2, 5 bases. V was cut by 0 bases and J by 4 bases, with 10 bases left in between. CDR1 and CDR2 from the germline V gene are SGHNT and YYREEE (reference sequence). CDR3 length: 14 residues. CDR3 coding DNA: TGTGCCAGCAGCTTGGCCGAGGGAAGAGAGACCCAGTACTTC. Its protein is CASSLAEGRETQYF.

The rearrangement links TRBV7-9 to TRBJ2-1; no reliable D call. The CDR3 runs to 10 residues. V lost 8 bases, J lost 8 bases, and 7 bases lay in between. Per germline, CDR1 SEHNR and CDR2 FQNEAQ (reference sequence). The CDR3 DNA is TGTGCCAGCGAAGTGGATGAGCAGTTCTTC. Protein sequence: CASEVDEQFF.

J is TRBJ2-7 and V is TRBV5-6, with D perhaps matching TRBD1 or TRBD2 (5 bases each). V lost 1 base, J lost 3 bases, and 11 bases lay in between. This CDR3 is 14 amino acids long. Germline V gives CDR1 SGHDT, CDR2 YYEEEE. The CDR3 DNA reads TGTGCCAGCAGCTTGACGGGACCCCTCTACGAGCAGTACGTC. Encoded protein: CASSLTGPLYEQYV.

In its sample, this clonotype was seen a few times. This chain links TRBV2 with TRBJ1-6; 7 bases fit TRBD1. The ends lost 6 bases at V and 9 bases at J; junction bases unmatched: 5. CDR1 is SNHLY, CDR2 FYNNEI, per germline. CDR3 length: 13 residues. The CDR3 loop reads CASRGDSPSPLHF. CDR3 DNA sequence: TGTGCCAGCAGGGGGGACAGCCCTTCACCCCTCCACTTT.

This chain links TRBV4-3 with TRBJ1-6; unclear D gene. The CDR3 is 16 residues long. The V end lost 4 bases, the J end lost 6 bases, and 16 bases lay between the germline ends. Germline loops: CDR1 LGHNA, CDR2 YSLEER. CDR3 in DNA: TGCGCCAGCAGCCCCCGAAGGACGTACGTTAATTCACCCCTCCACTTT. Translating it yields CASSPRRTYVNSPLHF.

The V gene is TRBV24-1, the J gene TRBJ2-1, with D tentatively TRBD2 (5 bases). V was cut by 6 bases and J by 2 bases, with 16 bases left in between. CDR3 length: 16 residues. The germline gives CDR1 KGHDR, CDR2 SFDVKD. CDR3 DNA sequence: TGTGCCACCAGTCCTCGGGGAGACACAGCCTACAATGAGCAGTTCTTC. Protein product: CATSPRGDTAYNEQFF.

V is TRBV9 and J is TRBJ2-5; 13 nucleotides agree with TRBD2. The J segment lost 4 bases and the V segment lost 3 bases, leaving 9 bases of the junction unmatched. Germline CDR1 reads SGDLS; CDR2 reads YYNGEE. The CDR3 is made up of 17 amino acids. In DNA, the CDR3 is TGTGCCAGCAGCGACCTGACTAGCGGGGGGACGGGAGAGACCCAGTACTTC. Encoded protein: CASSDLTSGGTGETQYF.

In its sample, this clonotype was seen a few times. V gene TRBV5-5 combines with J gene TRBJ1-5; possibly TRBD1 for D (5 bases). The V gene's germline CDR1 is SGHKS and CDR2 YYEKEE (reference sequence). The CDR3 contains 15 residues. V was clipped by 2 bases and J by 5 bases, with 14 bases between them. The CDR3 DNA reads as TGTGCCAGCAGCTTTTTCGGCCAGGGTGATCAGCCCCAGCATTTT. Its translation is CASSFFGQGDQPQHF.

V usage is TRBV5-5 and J usage is TRBJ2-7; TRBD2 matches at 8 bases. Trimming took 6 bases from V and 6 from J; bases not matched to a gene: 14. The V gene's germline CDR1 is SGHKS and CDR2 YYEKEE (reference sequence). The CDR3 runs to 15 residues. This CDR3 reads CASNSRGGVGIEQYV. The CDR3 DNA sequence: TGTGCCAGCAACTCTCGGGGGGGAGTCGGAATCGAGCAGTACGTC.

V and J are TRBV27 and TRBJ2-7; 14 positions match TRBD2. This CDR3 has 15 residues. Germline CDR1 reads MNHEY; CDR2 reads SMNVEV (reference sequence). J lost 7 bases, V lost 3 bases, and 5 bases had no gene match. The CDR3 DNA sequence: TGTGCCAGCAGTTTTGGGACTAGCGGGGGATCGGAGCAGTACTTC. Translation gives CASSFGTSGGSEQYF.

This clonotype was detected many times. V gene TRBV20-1 combines with J gene TRBJ1-5; D perhaps matches TRBD1 (5 bases). V gave up 6 bases and J gave up 4 bases, with 19 bases separating them. The CDR3 covers 15 residues. The germline gives CDR1 DFQATT, CDR2 SNEGSKA (reference sequence). CDR3 region: CSARVGWGSNQPQHF. For the CDR3, the DNA is TGCAGTGCCCGCGTAGGGTGGGGGTCTAATCAGCCCCAGCATTTT.

This clonotype was observed a few times. The chain is built from TRBV5-4 and TRBJ1-2; 8 positions agree with TRBD1. This CDR3 comprises 14 residues. The germline V gene has CDR1 SGHNT and CDR2 YYREEE (reference sequence). V shed 5 bases and J 3 bases; nucleotides not matched to a gene: 6. In nucleotides, the CDR3 is TGTGCCAGCAGGTGGACAGGGAAGGACTATGGCTACACCTTC. It codes for CASRWTGKDYGYTF.

Only a few counts were recorded for this clonotype. The V call is TRBV5-1, the J call TRBJ2-3; the D is unclear. The germline gives CDR1 SGHRS, CDR2 YFSETQ. Trimming pared 0 bases from V and 3 bases from J, leaving 14 bases between. The CDR3 length is 16 residues. This chain's CDR3 is CASSLGVIRGTDTQYF. In DNA form, the CDR3 reads TGCGCCAGCAGCTTGGGGGTTATCAGAGGTACAGATACGCAGTATTTT. The full variable domain, completed using reference TRBV5-1 and TRBJ2-3, is KAGVTQTPRYLIKTRGQQVTLSCSPISGHRSVSWYQQTPGQGLQFLFEYFSETQRNKGNFPGRFSGRQFSNSRSEMNVSTLELGDSALYLCASSLGVIRGTDTQYFGPGTRLTVL.

In its sample, this clonotype was seen a few times. The gene calls are TRBV5-1 and TRBJ2-7; the D call may be TRBD1 or TRBD2 (5 bases each). The CDR3 is 16 amino acids. The V gene lost 4 bases and the J gene lost 3 bases, with 20 bases spanning the gap. Germline loops: CDR1 SGHRS, CDR2 YFSETQ. The DNA of the CDR3 is TGCGCCAGCAGCCCGGGACGGAGCGCGAACCTCTACGAGCAGTACTTC. Encoded protein: CASSPGRSANLYEQYF.

This clonotype was picked up a small number of times. The J gene is TRBJ2-5, the V gene TRBV6-5; no reliable D call. Trimming removed 4 bases at V and 2 bases at J, with 8 bases between. The CDR3 loop spans 13 amino acids. Germline loops: CDR1 MNHEY, CDR2 SVGAGI. Here the CDR3 DNA reads TGTGCCAGCAGTTGGAGACAACAAGAGACCCAGTACTTC. As protein: CASSWRQQETQYF.

This clonotype turned up a few times. V usage is TRBV7-9 and J usage is TRBJ2-3, with TRBD2 as a possible D gene (6 bases). The V end lost 8 bases, the J end lost 4 bases, and 13 bases lay between the germline ends. The CDR3 loop spans 13 amino acids. Germline-derived CDR1 and CDR2 are SEHNR and FQNEAQ (reference sequence). The chain's CDR3 is CASEWTTADTQYF. CDR3 DNA sequence: TGTGCCAGCGAATGGACTACGGCAGATACGCAGTATTTT.

This clonotype was seen repeatedly, ten times or more. The J gene is TRBJ1-1, the V gene TRBV20-1, with 7 bases fitting TRBD1. The CDR3 has 13 amino acids. V was clipped by 5 bases and J by 1 base; unmatched bases: 4. Germline CDR1 and CDR2: DFQATT and SNEGSKA (reference sequence). CDR3 bases: TGCAGTGCTTCCCGGACAGGGAACACTGAAGCTTTCTTT. Translating gives CSASRTGNTEAFF.

This clonotype came up a few times. This chain uses TRBV6-2 or TRBV6-3 with TRBJ2-5; 11 bases agree with TRBD2. CDR1 MNHEY and CDR2 SVGEGT come from the germline V gene. Germline trimming cut 5 bases from V and 3 bases from J; bases unmatched to any gene: 8. This CDR3 spans 16 amino acids. The CDR3 here is CASSLLLAGEKETQYF. DNA of the CDR3: TGTGCCAGCAGTCTTCTACTAGCGGGGGAGAAAGAGACCCAGTACTTC.

This sequence joins TRBV5-1 and TRBJ2-1; D is uncertain. Looked up from germline, CDR1 is SGHRS and CDR2 is YFSETQ. V was pared by 0 bases and J by 0 bases, with 7 bases between. The CDR3 runs 15 residues. In DNA, the CDR3 is TGCGCCAGCAGCTTGGAAGACGACTCCTACAATGAGCAGTTCTTC. Translated, it gives CASSLEDDSYNEQFF.

This chain joins TRBV7-9 and TRBJ1-1, with TRBD1 as a possible D gene (5 bases). The V gene lost 1 base and the J gene lost 4 bases, with 10 bases spanning the gap. The CDR3 has 14 amino acids. Germline V lookup: CDR1 SEHNR, CDR2 FQNEAQ (reference sequence). The CDR3 DNA is TGTGCCAGCAGCTTAGTCGAGGGGATCACTGAAGCTTTCTTT. It translates to CASSLVEGITEAFF.